This T cell receptor beta chain was identified during a study of T cell responses to AZD1222 COVID-19 vaccine (dated by TCRdb to the early 2020s). With regard to the full study: Because spike-specific TCR depth and breadth did not differ between the two schedules, AZD1222 recipients who got a second dose at roughly 4 weeks were pooled with those who got a second dose at roughly 12 weeks. TCR sequencing covered some 250 trial participants: 200 to 220 given two doses of AZD1222 and some 25 given two doses of MenACWY control vaccine. Trial participants were enrolled into age subgroups of 18-55, 56-69 and 70-plus years, which contained around 150, 28 and 57 TCR-sequenced participants, respectively. Summary of the overall study and its limitations: The whole spike protein was spanned by vaccine-associated CD4 TCRs, and dominant responses were seen in regions 160-218 and 743-854. Only six or seven AZD1222 recipients were SARS-CoV-2 seropositive at baseline, limiting conclusions about previously exposed vaccinees. After two AZD1222 doses, spike-specific TCR breadth and depth were significantly higher than at day 0 and than in MenACWY recipients. No day 14 peak-response samples were available, so repertoires were characterized only after the peak T cell response. Most participants were white British and females outnumbered males, and the authors suggested that clonal diversity may have been underestimated. Nearly half of unique spike-specific TCRs reportedly recognized epitopes outside regions mutated in the B.1.351 and B.1.1.7 variants. The 56-69-year group was small, and its depth increase did not reach significance, likely because of low power.

Note on this clone: What antigen it recognizes has not been identified. No much larger clone exists at a distance of one base, and base qualities are not known.

In light of the paper, this sample's time point label describes: baseline before first vaccination. Vaccinee samples came from UK trials COV001 and COV002, including a single-blind randomized controlled phase 2/3 trial of AZD1222 (ChAdOx1 nCoV-19) in healthy adults. For TCRbeta chain sequencing, PBMC samples from trial participants were taken at day 0 and at day 28 after the second dose. The CDR3 regions of human TCRbeta chains were subjected to immunosequencing. As for the original processing: TCRs in the repertoires were matched against a reference library of SARS-CoV-2-specific TCRs that had been generated with the MIRA antigen-specificity platform. Breadth was defined as the fraction of unique TCRs that were SARS-CoV-2-associated, and depth was defined as the fraction of total T cells that were SARS-CoV-2-associated. Using the MIRA data, each spike-specific TCR was assigned both to the spike region to which the TCR was reactive and to a CD4 or CD8 class. Log10-transformed breadth and depth values were compared by one-way ANOVA with Sidak's multiple comparisons tests. Drawn from immuneACCESS, this table holds only the in-frame rearrangements with V and J called that TCRdb kept. Clones are partly lost; checked studies trace under half to an unresolved V gene and leave the rest unexplained. V and J calls and clone size follow that table, whereas D and trimming were derived from the DNA. Counted in this sample were about 150,000 clones; 80% to 90% of them appeared once. The ten largest account for about 1.9% of the sample.

The trim is 8 bases for V and 0 bases for J, with a gap of 14 bases between the germline ends. Based on the germline V gene, the CDR1 and CDR2 sequences are WSHSY and SAAADI. Including the terminal cysteine and phenylalanine, the CDR3 comprises 14 residues. The entry retains the CDR3 DNA only, 42 bases that are in frame from base 1. Source: peripheral blood, taken on day 0 of AZD1222 vaccination. The V and J segments used are TRBV10-2 and TRBJ2-7; no D gene can be assigned with confidence. The clonotype comes from an adult in good health. Here the CDR3 is given as CASRFTANSYEQYF. DNA sequence: TGCGCCAGCCGGTTCACGGCGAACTCCTACGAGCAGTACTTC.